The 27 T cell receptor beta chains below were found in one sample sequenced in a study of spatial heterogeneity in lung cancer. From the 5' RACE reads, TCRdb called clonotypes with MiXCR, one entry per CDR3 protein. The sample lists under 15,000 distinct CDR3 sequences, 14% seen once, with 37% in the top ten. Time point given: sample taken at primary tumor resection. Sequencing of whole RNA from tumor, nontumor lung or frozen PBMC involved no sorting. Sequenced material: PBMCs, taken at surgery. Source of these receptors: a male donor with early-stage non-small cell lung cancer.

This clonotype was seen once. This rearrangement joins TRBV27 to TRBJ2-7; D gene ambiguous. CDR3 length: 13 amino acids. V lost 4 bases and J lost 7, with 14 bases in between. Looked up from germline, CDR1 is MNHEY and CDR2 is SMNVEV (reference sequence). The CDR3 bases are TGTGCCAGCAGTTCGACCGCAGCCGGGGAGCAGTACTTC. Its protein is CASSSTAAGEQYF.

This clonotype was found many times. The chain carries TRBV3-1 and TRBJ2-7; 9 bases are a match to TRBD1. CDR1 is LGHDT, CDR2 YNNKEL, per germline (reference sequence). V was clipped by 4 bases and J by 3 bases; unmatched bases: 4. The CDR3 length is 14 residues. The CDR3 nucleotides read TGTGCCAGCAGCCCCGGGACAGGGAGCTACGAGCAGTACTTC. Translated, it gives CASSPGTGSYEQYF.

The chain links TRBV14 to TRBJ1-6, with D hard to call. The CDR3 is 15 amino acids. The V and J ends lost 4 bases and 6 bases respectively, with 13 bases between them. Germline CDR1 is SGHDN and CDR2 is FVKESK. CDR3 bases: TGTGCCAGCAGCCTTGTCGAAGAGGCTAATTCACCCCTCCACTTT. It encodes CASSLVEEANSPLHF.

This clonotype was found a few times. The rearrangement uses TRBV7-2 and TRBJ1-2, with D unclear. CDR3 length: 16 amino acids. V dropped 1 base and J dropped 2 bases, with 14 bases sitting between them. Germline V CDR1 and CDR2: SGHTA, FQGNSA. CDR3 DNA: TGTGCCAGCAGCTTAGTCAGACATCGCCAAAACTATGGCTACACCTTC. Translation gives CASSLVRHRQNYGYTF.

In this sample, this clonotype turned up once. Just one base apart from a much larger clone, this may be a read error. This rearrangement joins TRBV28 to TRBJ2-7, with 8 positions matching TRBD2. Germline assignment: CDR1 MDHEN and CDR2 SYDVKM. The CDR3 consists of 14 residues. Losses at the gene ends were 10 bases for V and 3 bases for J; bases not matched to a gene: 11. The CDR3 protein is CATGGGSDFYEQYF. The CDR3 nucleotides read TGTGCCACGGGCGGGGGGAGCGACTTCTACGAGCAGTACTTC.

This clonotype turned up a few times. CDR3 in DNA: TGTGCCAGCTCACCGTTAGGCGGGGGGGCATATAGCAATCAGCCCCAGCATTTT. This sequence encodes CASSPLGGGAYSNQPQHF. This rearrangement joins TRBV18 to TRBJ1-5; D is possibly TRBD1 (6 bases). There are 18 residues in the CDR3. The ends were cut back, 3 bases at V and 0 bases at J, with 18 bases in the middle. The germline V gene has CDR1 KGHSH and CDR2 LQKENI.

In regard to this clonotype: It may be a read error: a sequence one base away is much more abundant. V gene TRBV13 combines with J gene TRBJ2-5, with D tentatively TRBD2 (5 bases). The CDR3 length is 14 residues. Germline-derived CDR1 and CDR2 are PRHDT and FYEKMQ (reference sequence). CDR3 sequence: CASSLRTFKEIQYF. The DNA of the CDR3 is TGTGCCAGCAGCTTAAGGACTTTCAAAGAGATCCAGTACTTC.

There are a few counts of this clonotype. This chain connects TRBV18 to TRBJ2-1; D possibly corresponds to TRBD1 (5 bases). Trimming took 0 bases from V and 2 from J, leaving 11 bases between them. CDR1 KGHSH and CDR2 LQKENI come from the germline V gene. There are 16 residues in the CDR3. The CDR3 sequence: CASSPPAGFAYNEQFF. Here the CDR3 DNA reads TGTGCCAGCTCACCACCCGCAGGGTTCGCCTACAATGAGCAGTTCTTC. Filled out from reference TRBV18 and TRBJ2-1, the complete variable domain reads NAGVMQNPRHLVRRRGQEARLRCSPMKGHSHVYWYRQLPEEGLKFMVYLQKENIIDESGMPKERFSAEFPKEGPSILRIQQVVRGDSAAYFCASSPPAGFAYNEQFFGPGTRLTVL.

This clonotype appeared many times. The chain is built from TRBV4-3 and TRBJ1-6; D remains ambiguous. CDR3 length: 15 residues. The germline V gene has CDR1 LGHNA and CDR2 YSLEER. Trimming took off 1 base at V and 3 bases at J, with 7 bases between the two ends. Written as DNA, the CDR3 is TGCGCCAGCAGCCAAGGGATCTTCTATAATTCACCCCTCCACTTT. Residues: CASSQGIFYNSPLHF.

The chain links TRBV7-9 to TRBJ2-5; TRBD2 is a possible D gene (6 bases). This CDR3 has 15 residues. Per germline, CDR1 SEHNR and CDR2 FQNEAQ (reference sequence). The ends were cut back, 7 bases at V and 4 bases at J, with 19 bases in the middle. The CDR3 DNA sequence: TGTGCCAGCACCAGGGCGGCGGGATTGGGAGAGACCCAGTACTTC. Residues: CASTRAAGLGETQYF.

This clonotype was recorded at least ten times. The chain recombines TRBV7-9 with TRBJ1-2; D possibly corresponds to TRBD1 (6 bases). The CDR3 is 15 amino acids. The V end lost 4 bases, the J end lost 4 bases, and 16 bases lay between the germline ends. CDR1 SEHNR and CDR2 FQNEAQ come from the germline V gene (reference sequence). The CDR3: CASSSRLGAGYGYTF. CDR3 bases: TGTGCCAGCAGCTCACGGTTGGGGGCTGGCTATGGCTACACCTTC. The complete variable domain, with remaining parts taken from reference TRBV7-9 and TRBJ1-2, reads DTGVSQNPRHKITKRGQNVTFRCDPISEHNRLYWYRQTLGQGPEFLTYFQNEAQLEKSRLLSDRFSAERPKGSFSTLEIQRTEQGDSAMYLCASSSRLGAGYGYTFGSGTRLTVV.

This clonotype was recorded a few times. In DNA form, the CDR3 reads TGTGCCAGCAGTTCCCCAAGGGACGGGAACACCGGGGAGCTGTTTTTT. This sequence encodes CASSSPRDGNTGELFF. This rearrangement joins TRBV5-4 to TRBJ2-2; D may match TRBD1 or TRBD2 (5 bases each). The V end lost 5 bases, the J end lost 1 base, and 15 bases lay between the germline ends. The CDR3 contains 16 residues. Looked up from germline, CDR1 is SGHNT and CDR2 is YYREEE (reference sequence).

The chain carries TRBV29-1 and TRBJ2-2; the D is unclear. The CDR3 runs 14 residues. The V and J ends lost 6 bases and 2 bases respectively, with 13 bases between them. Germline V CDR1 and CDR2: SQVTM, ANQGSEA. CDR3 residues: CSVRNSLNTGELFF. DNA for the CDR3: TGCAGCGTCCGGAACAGCCTTAACACCGGGGAGCTGTTTTTT.

This clonotype was seen repeatedly, ten times or more. The chain carries TRBV5-6 and TRBJ2-3; maybe TRBD2 (5 bases). The CDR3 is made up of 16 amino acids. The V end was cut by 2 bases, the J end by 4 bases, with 17 bases between. The germline V gene encodes CDR1 SGHDT and CDR2 YYEEEE. The CDR3 loop is CASSFPHREAADTQYF. CDR3 nucleotides: TGTGCCAGCAGCTTCCCACACCGGGAAGCAGCAGATACGCAGTATTTT.

This clonotype has a count of ten or more. The chain carries TRBV20-1 and TRBJ2-5; 9 nucleotides line up with TRBD1. In germline, CDR1 is DFQATT, CDR2 SNEGSKA (reference sequence). V trimming: 5 bases; J trimming: 2 bases; junction bases outside the gene matches: 21. The length of the CDR3 is 19 residues. The CDR3 loop is CSAPRQHGTGYLGQETQYF. CDR3 in DNA: TGCAGTGCTCCCCGACAGCATGGGACAGGGTATTTGGGTCAAGAGACCCAGTACTTC.

This clonotype was found a few times. The chain uses TRBV7-9 and TRBJ1-2; D ambiguous. V lost 1 base and J lost 4, with 13 bases in between. CDR3 length: 15 amino acids. Looked up from germline, CDR1 is SEHNR and CDR2 is FQNEAQ (reference sequence). CDR3 protein: CASSLEYQAAYGYTF. The CDR3 DNA is TGTGCCAGCAGCTTAGAATATCAGGCGGCCTATGGCTACACCTTC.

This clonotype has at least ten counts. The chain is built from TRBV20-1 and TRBJ2-7, with a tentative D call TRBD1 (6 bases). CDR1 and CDR2 (germline): DFQATT, SNEGSKA (reference sequence). The V and J ends lost 8 bases and 0 bases respectively, with 14 bases between them. This CDR3 is 13 amino acids long. The CDR3: CSFKDRSSYEQYF. The CDR3 region has the DNA TGCAGTTTTAAGGACAGAAGCTCCTACGAGCAGTACTTC.

This clonotype was seen ten or more times. The rearrangement uses TRBV5-4 and TRBJ2-2; 7 bases are a match to TRBD1. The V gene's germline CDR1 is SGHNT and CDR2 YYREEE (reference sequence). V was pared by 4 bases and J by 5 bases, with 8 bases of the junction left unmatched. The CDR3 contains 15 residues. CDR3 sequence: CASSREDRTTGELFF. Here the CDR3 DNA reads TGTGCCAGCAGCCGCGAGGACAGGACGACCGGGGAGCTGTTTTTT.

The CDR3 spells CASGWYNEQFF. The CDR3 coding sequence is TGCGCCAGCGGTTGGTACAATGAGCAGTTCTTC. This rearrangement joins TRBV4-3 to TRBJ2-1; D unresolved. Germline CDR1 and CDR2: LGHNA and YSLEER. Trimming removed 8 bases at V and 4 bases at J, with 6 bases between. The CDR3 loop spans 11 amino acids.

This clonotype appeared a few times. The chain couples TRBV12-3 or TRBV12-4 to TRBJ1-2, with a possible D match to TRBD1 (5 bases). CDR3 length: 11 amino acids. Deletions cut 6 bases from V and 8 bases from J, with 10 bases between. The CDR3 loop is CASSPGLGYTF. The CDR3 DNA follows: TGTGCCAGCAGCCCAGGGCTCGGCTACACCTTC.

The chain has TRBV19 and TRBJ2-7; D could derive from TRBD1 or TRBD2 (5 bases each). In germline, CDR1 is LNHDA, CDR2 SQIVND (reference sequence). CDR3 length equals 15 residues. The germline V and J ends were trimmed by 3 bases and 3 bases, with 15 bases remaining between them. The CDR3 bases are TGTGCCAGTAGTATTGCCGGGACGGAGATCTACGAGCAGTACTTC. It codes for CASSIAGTEIYEQYF.

This chain uses TRBV6-1 with TRBJ2-1; D remains ambiguous. Trimming removed 7 bases at V and 7 bases at J, with 11 bases between. This CDR3 is built from 12 residues. Germline V gene sequence: CDR1 MNHNS, CDR2 SASEGT. CDR3 loop: CASKIFGNEQFF. CDR3 sequence (DNA): TGTGCCAGCAAAATATTTGGGAATGAGCAGTTCTTC.

CDR3 nucleotide sequence: TGCGCCAGCAGAGGTGAAGCAGCCAACACCGGGGAGCTGTTTTTT. Translating it yields CASRGEAANTGELFF. The chain combines TRBV4-3 with TRBJ2-2; D remains ambiguous. Germline-derived CDR1 and CDR2 are LGHNA and YSLEER. CDR3 length equals 15 residues. V gave up 6 bases and J gave up 2 bases, with 13 bases separating them.

V usage is TRBV7-9 and J usage is TRBJ2-4; D tentatively reads TRBD1 or TRBD2 (5 bases each). Trimming stripped 5 bases from V and 0 bases from J, with 23 bases between. The CDR3 totals 19 residues. Germline loops: CDR1 SEHNR, CDR2 FQNEAQ (reference sequence). CDR3 sequence reads: CASSLFTGTEGLAKNIQYF. In DNA form, the CDR3 reads TGTGCCAGCAGCCTGTTTACTGGGACCGAGGGCCTAGCCAAAAACATTCAGTACTTC.

This clonotype was observed many times. The CDR3 loop reads CASSREQGAMTF. CDR3 sequence (DNA): TGTGCCAGCAGCCGAGAACAGGGGGCTATGACCTTC. The rearrangement links TRBV7-2 to TRBJ1-2, with TRBD1 identical over 9 bases. V trimming: 5 bases; J trimming: 14 bases; junction bases outside the gene matches: 9. The CDR3 has 12 amino acids. Germline CDR1 reads SGHTA; CDR2 reads FQGNSA. The full variable domain, rest sourced from reference TRBV7-2 and TRBJ1-2, is GAGVSQSPSNKVTEKGKDVELRCDPISGHTALYWYRQSLGQGLEFLIYFQGNSAPDKSGLPSDRFSAERTGGSVSTLTIQRTQQEDSAVYLCASSREQGAMTFGSGTRLTVV.

V and J are TRBV6-1 and TRBJ2-2; 11 bases line up with TRBD2. Germline loops: CDR1 MNHNS, CDR2 SASEGT. The CDR3 consists of 16 residues. V lost 7 bases and J lost 4; bases outside the gene matches: 8. The CDR3 DNA is TGTGCCAGCAAAACCACTAGCGGGGGCCCCACCGGGGAGCTGTTTTTT. It is translated as CASKTTSGGPTGELFF.

This clonotype was observed at least ten times. DNA for the CDR3: TGTGCCAGCAGCTTAGATACCAGGTCGACCACCGGGGAGCTGTTTTTT. Protein sequence: CASSLDTRSTTGELFF. The rearrangement joins TRBV11-2 to TRBJ2-2, with no clear D. V was shortened by 0 bases and J by 4 bases, with 12 bases between the two germline ends. This CDR3 is built from 16 residues. Germline values: CDR1 SGHAT, CDR2 FQNNGV. Looking up the rest from reference TRBV11-2 and TRBJ2-2 gives the full variable domain: EAGVAQSPRYKIIEKRQSVAFWCNPISGHATLYWYQQILGQGPKLLIQFQNNGVVDDSQLPKDRFSAERLKGVDSTLKIQPAKLEDSAVYLCASSLDTRSTTGELFFGEGSRLTVL.